These 27 T cell receptor beta chains share one sample of origin, sequenced in a study of T cells in localized non-small cell lung cancer. Sequencing was performed with immunoSEQ multiplex PCR; in TCRdb, only in-frame clones are kept and a portion is missing. This table holds fewer than 30,000 clones, 90% found once. The source was peripheral blood, collected before any cancer treatment. The source is a woman between 35 and 75 years old with stage I lung adenocarcinoma.

This rearrangement joins TRBV27 to TRBJ2-5; 7 nucleotides line up with TRBD2. The CDR3 covers 14 residues. The V segment lost 0 bases and the J segment 5 bases; nucleotides outside the gene matches: 3. CDR1 is MNHEY and CDR2 is SMNVEV in the germline V gene (reference sequence). The CDR3, as DNA: TGTGCCAGCAGTTTATCCCGGGGGGTTGAGACCCAGTACTTC. Its translation: CASSLSRGVETQYF.

CDR3 in amino acids: CASSPKRGGPPDTQYF. The CDR3 DNA is TGTGCCAGCAGCCCCAAGCGGGGGGGCCCCCCAGATACGCAGTATTTT. The gene calls are TRBV7-9 and TRBJ2-3, with 10 bases lining up with TRBD2. The germline V gene has CDR1 SEHNR and CDR2 FQNEAQ (reference sequence). V shed 5 bases and J 4 bases; nucleotides not matched to a gene: 9. CDR3 length: 16 amino acids.

The chain carries TRBV7-2 and TRBJ2-7, with TRBD2 matching over 10 bases. Per the germline V gene, CDR1 is SGHTA and CDR2 is FQGNSA. Trimming cost V 5 bases and J 0 bases; bases outside gene matches: 4. CDR3 length: 15 amino acids. Here the CDR3 DNA reads TGTGCCAGCAGCCCTGTAGCGGGAGGCTCCTACGAGCAGTACTTC. It codes for CASSPVAGGSYEQYF. The full variable domain, with the rest looked up from reference TRBV7-2 and TRBJ2-7, is GAGVSQSPSNKVTEKGKDVELRCDPISGHTALYWYRQSLGQGLEFLIYFQGNSAPDKSGLPSDRFSAERTGGSVSTLTIQRTQQEDSAVYLCASSPVAGGSYEQYFGPGTRLTVT.

J is TRBJ1-1 and V is TRBV5-5; no clear D. The ends were cut back, 1 base at V and 1 base at J, with 11 bases in the middle. The CDR3 loop spans 15 amino acids. Germline V lookup: CDR1 SGHKS, CDR2 YYEKEE (reference sequence). The CDR3 protein is CASSLSGEGNTEAFF. In nucleotides, the CDR3 is TGTGCCAGCAGCTTGAGTGGGGAGGGGAACACTGAAGCTTTCTTT.

This clone appeared a single time. The chain combines TRBV4-3 with TRBJ2-6; the D gene could be TRBD1 or TRBD2 (6 bases each). Germline V lookup: CDR1 LGHNA, CDR2 YSLEER. The CDR3 runs to 16 residues. V lost 1 base, J lost 1 base, and 8 bases lay in between. Here the CDR3 reads CASSQGRGSGANVLTF. Written as DNA, the CDR3 is TGCGCCAGCAGCCAAGGGAGGGGGTCTGGGGCCAACGTCCTGACTTTC.

The J gene is TRBJ2-1, the V gene TRBV12-5; TRBD1 is a possible D gene (6 bases). CDR1 is LGHNT, CDR2 FRNRAP, per germline. V was shortened by 3 bases and J by 10 bases, with 7 bases between the two germline ends. This CDR3 spans 11 amino acids. CDR3 loop: CASGLTGEQFF. The CDR3 nucleotides read TGTGCTAGTGGTTTAACAGGGGAGCAGTTCTTC.

The chain couples TRBV7-2 to TRBJ1-2, with 10 bases identical to TRBD1. After removal of 5 bases from V and 7 bases from J, the junction contained 13 bases not matched to a gene. Germline lookup yields CDR1 SGHTA and CDR2 FQGNSA. This CDR3 region has 16 residues. CDR3 residues: CASSPNRFDRGPGYTF. CDR3 DNA: TGTGCCAGCAGCCCAAACCGATTCGACAGGGGGCCTGGCTACACCTTC. The variable domain in full, completed from reference TRBV7-2 and TRBJ1-2, reads GAGVSQSPSNKVTEKGKDVELRCDPISGHTALYWYRQSLGQGLEFLIYFQGNSAPDKSGLPSDRFSAERTGGSVSTLTIQRTQQEDSAVYLCASSPNRFDRGPGYTFGSGTRLTVV.

The chain links TRBV2 to TRBJ2-2; D is uncertain. Trimming removed 2 bases from V and 1 base from J, with 8 bases in between. There are 15 residues in the CDR3. Germline CDR1 SNHLY, CDR2 FYNNEI. CDR3 loop: CASSESLGNTGELFF. The DNA for the CDR3 is TGTGCCAGCAGTGAAAGTCTGGGGAACACCGGGGAGCTGTTTTTT. The entire variable domain, with the rest obtained from reference TRBV2 and TRBJ2-2, is as follows: EPEVTQTPSHQVTQMGQEVILRCVPISNHLYFYWYRQILGQKVEFLVSFYNNEISEKSEIFDDQFSVERPDGSNFTLKIRSTKLEDSAMYFCASSESLGNTGELFFGEGSRLTVL.

The genes are TRBV7-6 and TRBJ2-7; no reliable D call. Trimming cost V 0 bases and J 7 bases, with 10 bases left between them. The CDR3 contains 13 residues. Germline CDR1 is SGHVS and CDR2 is FNYEAQ. CDR3 coding DNA: TGTGCCAGCAGCTTAGCGGAGAGCGAAGAGCAGTACTTC. It encodes CASSLAESEEQYF.

The chain combines TRBV25-1 with TRBJ1-2; D uncertain. The CDR3 runs to 11 residues. Trimming pared 4 bases from V and 5 bases from J, leaving 5 bases between. CDR1 and CDR2 from the germline V gene are MGHDK and SYGVNS. Here the CDR3 DNA reads TGTGCCAGCAGTGTTTTTTATGGCTACACCTTC. This sequence encodes CASSVFYGYTF.

This chain connects TRBV10-1 to TRBJ2-1; D gene unclear. V lost 3 bases and J 8 bases, leaving 8 bases between the germline ends. CDR1 WNHNN and CDR2 SYGVQD come from the germline V gene (reference sequence). The CDR3 is 12 residues long. CDR3 region: CASSEKGYEQFF. CDR3 DNA: TGCGCCAGCAGTGAAAAAGGTTATGAGCAGTTCTTC.

The CDR3 reads CASSVPPSGEQFF. DNA for the CDR3: TGTGCCAGCAGCGTCCCTCCAAGCGGGGAGCAGTTCTTC. This sequence joins TRBV7-2 and TRBJ2-1; maybe TRBD2 (6 bases). The CDR3 runs 13 residues. V shed 5 bases and J shed 10 bases, with 15 bases lying between them. The germline V gene has CDR1 SGHTA and CDR2 FQGNSA.

The gene calls are TRBV6-4 and TRBJ2-7; 11 bases are shared with TRBD1. The CDR3 covers 14 residues. The V segment lost 6 bases and the J segment 2 bases; nucleotides outside the gene matches: 3. Germline V CDR1 and CDR2: MRHNA, SNTAGT. CDR3 DNA: TGTGCCAGCAGGGACAGGGGGCCTACCTACGAGCAGTACTTC. Protein: CASRDRGPTYEQYF.

This clone was observed a handful of times. The J gene is TRBJ2-3, the V gene TRBV6-5; D not resolved. V dropped 4 bases and J dropped 4 bases, with 12 bases sitting between them. The CDR3 is made up of 14 amino acids. Germline CDR1 is MNHEY and CDR2 is SVGAGI. The CDR3 sequence: CASSSRTAADTQYF. Written as DNA, the CDR3 is TGTGCCAGCAGTTCGAGGACCGCCGCAGATACGCAGTATTTT.

The chain links TRBV7-8 to TRBJ2-2; a possible D gene is TRBD2 (7 bases). This CDR3 comprises 17 residues. Germline CDR1 is SGHVS and CDR2 is FQNEAQ. V was cut by 0 bases and J by 9 bases, with 20 bases left in between. Here the CDR3 DNA reads TGTGCCAGCAGCTTAGCCTCTCCCCGGGGGGCGCTCAGGGAGCTGTTTTTT. This translates into CASSLASPRGALRELFF. The full variable domain, with the rest looked up from reference TRBV7-8 and TRBJ2-2, is GAGVSQSPRYKVAKRGQDVALRCDPISGHVSLFWYQQALGQGPEFLTYFQNEAQLDKSGLPSDRFFAERPEGSVSTLKIQRTQQEDSAVYLCASSLASPRGALRELFFGEGSRLTVL.

This chain links TRBV19 with TRBJ2-7; TRBD2 matches 7 bases. The CDR3 contains 16 residues. CDR1 LNHDA and CDR2 SQIVND come from the germline V gene (reference sequence). Trimming at V came to 6 bases and at J to 3 bases, leaving 14 bases not matched to a gene. CDR3 sequence reads: CASSPPRGRGNYEQYF. In nucleotides, the CDR3 is TGTGCCAGTAGCCCCCCGAGAGGGCGGGGGAACTACGAGCAGTACTTC.

The chain joins TRBV7-3 to TRBJ2-3; 8 positions agree with TRBD2. Trimming cost V 5 bases and J 4 bases; bases outside gene matches: 2. Germline CDR1 SGHTA, CDR2 FQGTGA. This CDR3 comprises 13 residues. This CDR3 is CASSRTSPDTQYF. The CDR3 nucleotides read TGTGCCAGCAGCAGGACTAGCCCAGATACGCAGTATTTT.

As DNA, the CDR3 is TGTGCCAGCAGGCCCGGGACTAGCGGGAGATATACGCAGTATTTT. Translation: CASRPGTSGRYTQYF. The chain couples TRBV27 to TRBJ2-3; 14 nucleotides line up with TRBD2. The CDR3 has 15 residues. The junction had 6 bases not matched to a gene; V was cut back by 6 bases and J by 7 bases. Germline assignment: CDR1 MNHEY and CDR2 SMNVEV (reference sequence).

This chain connects TRBV19 to TRBJ2-5; TRBD1 aligns across 9 bases. Germline CDR1 is LNHDA and CDR2 is SQIVND (reference sequence). This CDR3 comprises 15 residues. J gave up 5 bases and V 3 bases, and 7 bases lay outside the gene matches. CDR3 in DNA: TGTGCCAGTAGTATGGGGACAGGGAGAGGGGAGACCCAGTACTTC. It specifies CASSMGTGRGETQYF. Complete variable domain (other parts from reference TRBV19 and TRBJ2-5): DGGITQSPKYLFRKEGQNVTLSCEQNLNHDAMYWYRQDPGQGLRLIYYSQIVNDFQKGDIAEGYSVSREKKESFPLTVTSAQKNPTAFYLCASSMGTGRGETQYFGPGTRLLVL.

This chain links TRBV30 with TRBJ2-1; no definite D call. CDR1 and CDR2 from the germline V gene are GTSNPN and SVGIG (reference sequence). The V and J ends lost 7 bases and 0 bases respectively, with 13 bases between them. The CDR3 has 14 amino acids. CDR3 sequence: CASSGQASYNEQFF. In DNA, the CDR3 is TGTGCCTCTTCTGGGCAGGCCTCCTACAATGAGCAGTTCTTC.

This chain connects TRBV10-2 to TRBJ2-2; D unresolved. The length of the CDR3 is 10 residues. Trimming pared 11 bases from V and 6 bases from J, leaving 7 bases between. Germline CDR1 and CDR2: WSHSY and SAAADI. The CDR3 nucleotides read TGCGCCTTACGTCCCGGGGAGCTGTTTTTT. It yields the protein CALRPGELFF.

This clone was detected only a few times. This chain connects TRBV6-1 to TRBJ2-1; 7 bases map to TRBD2. After removal of 1 base from V and 3 bases from J, the junction contained 3 bases not matched to a gene. The length of the CDR3 is 15 residues. Germline V gene sequence: CDR1 MNHNS, CDR2 SASEGT. This CDR3 is CASSEGLADYNEQFF. The CDR3 region has the DNA TGTGCCAGCAGTGAAGGTCTAGCGGACTACAATGAGCAGTTCTTC.

This chain joins TRBV7-2 and TRBJ1-2, with 10 bases identical to TRBD1. In germline, CDR1 is SGHTA, CDR2 FQGNSA. The CDR3 is 17 residues long. The V and J ends lost 1 base and 4 bases, in that order; junction bases with no gene match: 9. The CDR3 DNA reads as TGTGCCAGCAGCTTAGGAGGGACAGGGGAGGGCATCTATGGCTACACCTTC. As protein: CASSLGGTGEGIYGYTF.

The chain is built from TRBV7-2 and TRBJ2-7; D is unresolved. CDR3 length: 13 residues. Germline values: CDR1 SGHTA, CDR2 FQGNSA. Trimming took off 1 base at V and 6 bases at J, with 10 bases between the two ends. The CDR3, as DNA: TGTGCCAGCAGCTTAGAACATCTGGGCGAGCAGTACTTC. Its protein product is CASSLEHLGEQYF.

The J gene is TRBJ1-3, the V gene TRBV29-1, with no clear D. The CDR3 contains 13 residues. V lost 4 bases and J lost 4, with 11 bases in between. The V gene's germline CDR1 is SQVTM and CDR2 ANQGSEA. The CDR3 DNA reads as TGCAGCGTTGCAGAGGGAGGAGGAAACACCATATATTTT. Translating it yields CSVAEGGGNTIYF.

The chain combines TRBV19 with TRBJ2-3, with 7 nucleotides matching TRBD1. In germline, CDR1 is LNHDA, CDR2 SQIVND (reference sequence). CDR3 size: 15 residues. After removal of 9 bases from V and 0 bases from J, the junction contained 9 bases not matched to a gene. The CDR3 DNA reads as TGTGCCAGCGACTCGGGACAGTCTAGCACAGATACGCAGTATTTT. Protein: CASDSGQSSTDTQYF.

The chain links TRBV7-8 to TRBJ2-7; 11 bases map to TRBD2. V lost 9 bases and J lost 6; bases outside the gene matches: 10. Per the germline V gene, CDR1 is SGHVS and CDR2 is FQNEAQ. The CDR3 extends over 14 amino acids. CDR3 nucleotides: TGTGCCAGTGACCTTAGCGGGGGGGCGGGCGAGCAGTACTTC. Amino acid sequence: CASDLSGGAGEQYF.